These 29 T cell receptor beta chains share one sample of origin, sequenced in a study of cytomegalovirus exposure and HLA in healthy donors. PCR used 60 Vbeta primers and 13 Jbeta primers. Profiled with immunoSEQ multiplex PCR; TCRdb holds only in-frame clones, not every one. The sample gives 210,000 or so clones, 70% to 80% of which show up once; 15% to 19% is in the top ten. What was sequenced was PBMCs. The receptors were gathered from a man aged 35 to 55 in good health and CMV-seronegative.

The genes are TRBV7-8 and TRBJ1-1; the match to TRBD1 covers 7 bases. With V trimmed by 5 bases and J by 0 bases, 12 bases remained unmatched. The CDR3 has 17 amino acids. Germline V gene sequence: CDR1 SGHVS, CDR2 FQNEAQ. The CDR3 DNA reads TGTGCCAGCAGCATAACAGGGACAGCGTACATGAACACTGAAGCTTTCTTT. Its translation is CASSITGTAYMNTEAFF. Full variable domain (missing parts from reference TRBV7-8 and TRBJ1-1): GAGVSQSPRYKVAKRGQDVALRCDPISGHVSLFWYQQALGQGPEFLTYFQNEAQLDKSGLPSDRFFAERPEGSVSTLKIQRTQQEDSAVYLCASSITGTAYMNTEAFFGQGTRLTVV.

This rearrangement joins TRBV10-3 to TRBJ2-7, with D tentatively TRBD1 (5 bases). CDR3 length: 15 amino acids. Germline-derived CDR1 and CDR2 are ENHRY and SYGVKD. Trimming took 3 bases from V and 3 from J, leaving 15 bases between them. The CDR3 spells CAISENRAGFYEQYF. CDR3 sequence (DNA): TGTGCCATCAGTGAAAATCGGGCAGGGTTCTACGAGCAGTACTTC.

J is TRBJ2-1 and V is TRBV11-2; the D gene is possibly TRBD2 (6 bases). V shed 5 bases and J shed 0 bases, with 14 bases lying between them. The germline V gene has CDR1 SGHAT and CDR2 FQNNGV. The CDR3 has 16 residues. Here the CDR3 DNA reads TGTGCCAGCAGCACCCAGCGGGCTAGCTCCTACAATGAGCAGTTCTTC. Amino acid sequence: CASSTQRASSYNEQFF.

The J gene is TRBJ1-4, the V gene TRBV5-4; 7 nucleotides match TRBD1. The CDR3 runs 14 residues. Trimming at V came to 3 bases and at J to 4 bases, leaving 3 bases not matched to a gene. The germline V gene encodes CDR1 SGHNT and CDR2 YYREEE (reference sequence). CDR3 residues: CASSSRDSNEKLFF. The CDR3 coding sequence is TGTGCCAGCAGCTCCCGGGACAGTAATGAAAAACTGTTTTTT.

J is TRBJ1-6 and V is TRBV11-2, with a possible D match to TRBD1 (6 bases). V was pared by 4 bases and J by 6 bases, with 13 bases between. The CDR3 runs 15 residues. Germline assignment: CDR1 SGHAT and CDR2 FQNNGV. As DNA, the CDR3 is TGTGCCAGCAGCTCTTCAGGGGCTCGTAATTCACCCCTCCACTTT. This codes for CASSSSGARNSPLHF.

The V and J genes are TRBV7-9 and TRBJ2-2; D gene uncertain. V was cut by 7 bases and J by 7 bases, with 7 bases left in between. There are 11 residues in the CDR3. Germline loops: CDR1 SEHNR, CDR2 FQNEAQ (reference sequence). In DNA, the CDR3 is TGTGCCAGCACGGAGATCGGGGAGCTGTTTTTT. Amino acids: CASTEIGELFF.

The genes are TRBV6-1 and TRBJ1-1; D gene unclear. The germline V gene has CDR1 MNHNS and CDR2 SASEGT. This CDR3 has 14 amino acids. Trimming stripped 1 base from V and 6 bases from J, with 12 bases between. For the CDR3, the DNA is TGTGCCAGCAGTGAAGTCGGGGTGTGGGCTGAAGCTTTCTTT. Translation gives CASSEVGVWAEAFF.

The rearrangement links TRBV4-2 to TRBJ2-3, with 12 nucleotides matching TRBD2. This CDR3 has 17 amino acids. Trimming cost V 4 bases and J 3 bases; bases outside gene matches: 8. Germline CDR1 and CDR2: LGHNA and YNFKEQ. CDR3 DNA: TGTGCCAGCAGCCCTACCGGACTAGCGGGGCGGACAGATACGCAGTATTTT. Its translation is CASSPTGLAGRTDTQYF.

The chain carries TRBV28 and TRBJ2-1; 8 nucleotides align to TRBD2. The germline CDR1 and CDR2 sequences are MDHEN and SYDVKM. Germline trimming cut 5 bases from V and 7 bases from J; bases unmatched to any gene: 13. The CDR3 runs 16 residues. This CDR3 reads CASSTPGAGVRNEQFF. The CDR3 DNA is TGTGCCAGCAGTACCCCCGGAGCGGGAGTAAGGAATGAGCAGTTCTTC.

The chain carries TRBV5-6 and TRBJ1-1, with 8 bases identical to TRBD1. Losses at the gene ends were 4 bases for V and 11 bases for J; bases not matched to a gene: 10. The CDR3 extends over 13 amino acids. Per the germline V gene, CDR1 is SGHDT and CDR2 is YYEEEE. CDR3 coding DNA: TGTGCCAGCAGCATCGACAGGGGTGGTGGGGCTTTCTTT. Its protein product is CASSIDRGGGAFF.

The chain uses TRBV14 and TRBJ1-5; 7 positions agree with TRBD1. Looked up from germline, CDR1 is SGHDN and CDR2 is FVKESK. CDR3 size: 17 residues. The junction had 9 bases not matched to a gene; V was cut back by 2 bases and J by 2 bases. CDR3 region: CASSQLQGPEGNQPQHF. The CDR3 bases are TGTGCCAGCAGCCAATTACAGGGGCCAGAAGGCAATCAGCCCCAGCATTTT. Together with reference TRBV14 and TRBJ1-5, the CDR3 gives the full variable domain: EAGVTQFPSHSVIEKGQTVTLRCDPISGHDNLYWYRRVMGKEIKFLLHFVKESKQDESGMPNNRFLAERTGGTYSTLKVQPAELEDSGVYFCASSQLQGPEGNQPQHFGDGTRLSIL.

This chain links TRBV7-6 with TRBJ1-3, with 7 positions matching TRBD1. Germline loops: CDR1 SGHVS, CDR2 FNYEAQ. CDR3 length: 14 residues. V was pared by 1 base and J by 6 bases, with 3 bases of the junction left unmatched. This CDR3 reads CASSLGTGVNTIYF. The CDR3 DNA reads TGTGCCAGCAGCTTAGGAACAGGGGTAAACACCATATATTTT.

This rearrangement joins TRBV6-6 to TRBJ2-3; a possible D gene is TRBD1 (5 bases). Germline assignment: CDR1 MNHNY and CDR2 SVGAGI (reference sequence). The ends were cut back, 2 bases at V and 4 bases at J, with 13 bases in the middle. The CDR3 covers 15 residues. CDR3 sequence: CASSYEAGLADTQYF. CDR3 coding DNA: TGTGCCAGCAGTTACGAGGCAGGGTTGGCAGATACGCAGTATTTT.

V gene TRBV7-3 combines with J gene TRBJ2-3; 9 positions agree with TRBD2. Germline CDR1 and CDR2: SGHTA and FQGTGA. V lost 3 bases to trimming and J lost 0 bases; unmatched junction nucleotides: 4. The CDR3 contains 16 residues. The CDR3 DNA is TGTGCCAGCAGCTTCCTAGCGGGGTTGAGCACAGATACGCAGTATTTT. It encodes CASSFLAGLSTDTQYF.

The rearrangement links TRBV27 to TRBJ2-7; 7 positions match TRBD1. The CDR3 covers 14 residues. The germline V gene encodes CDR1 MNHEY and CDR2 SMNVEV (reference sequence). Trimming took 4 bases from V and 0 from J; bases not matched to a gene: 3. The CDR3 nucleotides read TGTGCCAGCAGTTCAAGGGACAGCTCCTACGAGCAGTACTTC. It codes for CASSSRDSSYEQYF.

The chain links TRBV28 to TRBJ2-7; 7 bases match TRBD1. Germline values: CDR1 MDHEN, CDR2 SYDVKM. The CDR3 length is 16 residues. J gave up 0 bases and V 4 bases, and 9 bases lay outside the gene matches. The CDR3 protein is CASSSPSGQSSYEQYF. The CDR3 DNA follows: TGTGCCAGCAGTTCGCCCTCGGGACAGAGCTCCTACGAGCAGTACTTC.

This sequence joins TRBV27 and TRBJ1-5; possibly TRBD1 for D (5 bases). V shed 6 bases and J shed 0 bases, with 15 bases lying between them. CDR1 MNHEY and CDR2 SMNVEV come from the germline V gene (reference sequence). The CDR3 totals 16 residues. The CDR3 loop is CASRKGAVYSNQPQHF. The CDR3 coding sequence is TGTGCCAGCAGAAAAGGGGCAGTCTATAGCAATCAGCCCCAGCATTTT.

The genes are TRBV7-9 and TRBJ1-2; D unclear. CDR1 SEHNR and CDR2 FQNEAQ come from the germline V gene (reference sequence). This CDR3 spans 15 amino acids. The V and J ends lost 5 bases and 4 bases respectively, with 17 bases between them. The CDR3 sequence is CASSPGEATRYGYTF. In DNA form, the CDR3 reads TGTGCCAGCAGCCCCGGGGAGGCGACTCGCTATGGCTACACCTTC. Combining the CDR3 with reference TRBV7-9 and TRBJ1-2 gives the whole variable domain DTGVSQNPRHKITKRGQNVTFRCDPISEHNRLYWYRQTLGQGPEFLTYFQNEAQLEKSRLLSDRFSAERPKGSFSTLEIQRTEQGDSAMYLCASSPGEATRYGYTFGSGTRLTVV.

This clone was detected only a few times. The J gene is TRBJ2-2, the V gene TRBV10-1, with 7 bases matching TRBD1. Germline V CDR1 and CDR2: WNHNN, SYGVQD (reference sequence). Trimming cost V 6 bases and J 1 base; bases outside gene matches: 5. CDR3 length: 15 residues. The CDR3 DNA reads as TGCGCCAGCAGCGCCCGGACAGGGAACACCGGGGAGCTGTTTTTT. Translation: CASSARTGNTGELFF.

The chain uses TRBV6-4 and TRBJ1-6, with D tentatively TRBD1 (6 bases). V was trimmed by 4 bases and J by 7 bases, leaving 11 bases between them. The CDR3 covers 14 residues. Germline CDR1 is MRHNA and CDR2 is SNTAGT. The CDR3: CASSAGTRNSPLHF. In DNA, the CDR3 is TGTGCCAGCAGTGCCGGGACAAGAAATTCACCCCTCCACTTT.

This clone was picked up a small number of times. This chain connects TRBV14 to TRBJ1-6; 9 bases align to TRBD1. Germline values: CDR1 SGHDN, CDR2 FVKESK. This CDR3 is 14 amino acids long. With 4 bases clipped from V and 6 bases from J, the junction kept 1 base outside the gene matches. CDR3 in amino acids: CASSLDRGNSPLHF. DNA of the CDR3: TGTGCCAGCAGCCTGGACAGGGGTAATTCACCCCTCCACTTT.

The V and J genes are TRBV5-1 and TRBJ1-4, with a tentative D call TRBD1 (5 bases). V was cut by 1 base and J by 8 bases, with 12 bases left in between. Germline lookup yields CDR1 SGHRS and CDR2 YFSETQ. The CDR3 has 14 amino acids. The DNA of the CDR3 is TGCGCCAGCAGCTTGTCAGGGTCTCGAGAAAAACTGTTTTTT. Protein: CASSLSGSREKLFF. The complete variable domain, with remaining parts taken from reference TRBV5-1 and TRBJ1-4, reads KAGVTQTPRYLIKTRGQQVTLSCSPISGHRSVSWYQQTPGQGLQFLFEYFSETQRNKGNFPGRFSGRQFSNSRSEMNVSTLELGDSALYLCASSLSGSREKLFFGSGTQLSVL.

This CDR3 reads CASSLTLSGNYGYTF. CDR3 DNA: TGTGCCAGCAGTTTAACCTTGTCGGGTAACTATGGCTACACCTTC. The gene calls are TRBV27 and TRBJ1-2; D remains ambiguous. Trimming took off 2 bases at V and 1 base at J, with 11 bases between the two ends. The CDR3 length is 15 residues. Germline CDR1 MNHEY, CDR2 SMNVEV (reference sequence).

This chain uses TRBV20-1 with TRBJ1-1, with a weak D call TRBD1 (5 bases). V was trimmed by 4 bases and J by 8 bases, leaving 8 bases between them. The CDR3 spans 10 residues. Germline loops: CDR1 DFQATT, CDR2 SNEGSKA (reference sequence). This chain's CDR3 is CSAKDMEAFF. The DNA for the CDR3 is TGCAGTGCTAAGGACATGGAAGCTTTCTTT.

In this sample, this clone turned up once. The V call is TRBV15, the J call TRBJ2-1, with TRBD2 as a possible D gene (6 bases). CDR1 is LNHNV, CDR2 YYDKDF, per germline (reference sequence). The CDR3 is made up of 13 amino acids. V shed 1 base and J shed 8 bases, with 9 bases lying between them. CDR3 DNA sequence: TGTGCCACCAGCAGAGCTCGGGGGTATGAGCAGTTCTTC. Translated, it gives CATSRARGYEQFF. Full variable domain (remainder filled in from reference TRBV15 and TRBJ2-1): DAMVIQNPRYQVTQFGKPVTLSCSQTLNHNVMYWYQQKSSQAPKLLFHYYDKDFNNEADTPDNFQSRRPNTSFCFLDIRSPGLGDTAMYLCATSRARGYEQFFGPGTRLTVL.

The J gene is TRBJ2-7, the V gene TRBV13; 7 bases line up with TRBD1. Looked up from germline, CDR1 is PRHDT and CDR2 is FYEKMQ (reference sequence). The V segment lost 6 bases and the J segment 2 bases; nucleotides outside the gene matches: 7. The CDR3 is 14 residues long. The CDR3 spells CASSSDRDPYEQYF. CDR3 DNA: TGTGCCAGCAGTTCTGACAGGGACCCCTACGAGCAGTACTTC.

This clone was counted between two and nine times. The chain has TRBV29-1 and TRBJ1-1; 9 nucleotides agree with TRBD1. This CDR3 has 14 amino acids. CDR1 is SQVTM, CDR2 ANQGSEA, per germline. V shed 4 bases, J shed 6 bases, and the junction held 9 bases outside the gene matches. The CDR3 bases are TGCAGCGTTGTCATGGACAGGGGTATGTCTGAAGCTTTCTTT. Its translation is CSVVMDRGMSEAFF. The complete variable domain, with remaining parts taken from reference TRBV29-1 and TRBJ1-1, reads SAVISQKPSRDICQRGTSLTIQCQVDSQVTMMFWYRQQPGQSLTLIATANQGSEATYESGFVIDKFPISRPNLTFSTLTVSNMSPEDSSIYLCSVVMDRGMSEAFFGQGTRLTVV.

The V and J genes are TRBV6-5 and TRBJ1-1; 8 positions agree with TRBD1. The length of the CDR3 is 14 residues. From germline, CDR1 is MNHEY and CDR2 SVGAGI. J was trimmed by 7 bases and V by 2 bases; bases with no gene match: 6. The CDR3 loop is CASSYLGQGYEAFF. CDR3 DNA: TGTGCCAGCAGTTACCTTGGACAGGGCTATGAAGCTTTCTTT.

The CDR3: CASSPGQGNREETQYF. CDR3 bases: TGTGCCAGCAGCCCCGGACAGGGGAATAGAGAGGAGACCCAGTACTTC. The chain recombines TRBV5-6 with TRBJ2-5; 9 bases are a match to TRBD1. The germline gives CDR1 SGHDT, CDR2 YYEEEE. The CDR3 has 16 residues. V was clipped by 4 bases and J by 5 bases; unmatched bases: 12.